Listed here are 12 T cell receptor beta chains from one sample, sequenced in a study of shared clonotypes between healthy human individuals. The data were produced by immunoSEQ multiplex PCR, yet TCRdb's version contains in-frame clones alone and is incomplete. The repertoire includes millions of clones, approximately 95% of them detected once, and 0.13% sits in the top ten. Sample: naive CD4+ T cells sorted from blood. Documented subset: CD45RA+ positively selected. These receptors came from a young man in good health.

This chain uses TRBV12-2 with TRBJ2-2; the table's D call TRBD2 went unverified against the DNA. TRBV12-2 is a recognized pseudogene. The CDR3 totals 16 residues. The chain's CDR3 is CASRISTSGRFGELFF. Written as DNA, the CDR3 is TGTGCAAGTCGCATAAGTACTAGCGGGAGGTTTGGGGAGCTGTTTTTT.

This chain links TRBV6-6 with TRBJ2-5; 7 positions agree with TRBD1. Trimming cost V 0 bases and J 0 bases; bases outside gene matches: 1. CDR3 length equals 15 residues. The germline CDR1 and CDR2 sequences are MNHNY and SVGAGI (reference sequence). CDR3 region: CASSYSQGYQETQYF. CDR3 in DNA: TGTGCCAGCAGTTACTCACAGGGGTACCAAGAGACCCAGTACTTC.

This rearrangement joins TRBV25-1 to TRBJ1-1; tentatively, D is TRBD1 (5 bases). This CDR3 is 15 amino acids long. The germline V gene has CDR1 MGHDK and CDR2 SYGVNS. Trimming stripped 7 bases from V and 3 bases from J, with 18 bases between. The CDR3 reads CASTQTRTSDTEAFF. The DNA for the CDR3 is TGTGCCAGCACCCAGACCCGGACATCTGACACTGAAGCTTTCTTT.

As concerns this clone: One end of the junction fails to match germline, which may point to a read error. Other DNA sequences in the same sample also yield this CDR3. The chain carries TRBV7-2 and TRBJ2-3; TRBD2 agrees at 12 bases. Per germline, CDR1 SGHTA and CDR2 FQGNSA. This CDR3 has 15 amino acids. DNA of the CDR3: TGTGCCAGCAGCCTAGCGGGGGGGAGGACAGATACGCAGTATTTT. Translated: CASSLAGGRTDTQYF.

The gene calls are TRBV7-2 and TRBJ2-2, with TRBD2 as a possible D gene (6 bases). CDR1 SGHTA and CDR2 FQGNSA come from the germline V gene. The CDR3 is made up of 15 amino acids. Trimming removed 6 bases from V and 7 bases from J, with 18 bases in between. The CDR3 reads CASRYRLVSNGELFF. CDR3 nucleotide sequence: TGTGCCAGCAGATATCGACTAGTTTCAAACGGGGAGCTGTTTTTT.

This clone was counted a single time. The CDR3 reads CASSFSGTPSYNEQFF. The DNA for the CDR3 is TGTGCCAGCAGCTTTAGTGGGACTCCGTCCTACAATGAGCAGTTCTTC. The genes are TRBV9 and TRBJ2-1, with D maybe TRBD2 (6 bases). Between the trimmed V and J ends, which lost 4 bases and 1 base, there was a span of 15 bases. The CDR3 spans 16 residues. The germline CDR1 and CDR2 sequences are SGDLS and YYNGEE.

This chain joins TRBV28 and TRBJ2-5; no clear D. Germline V gene lookup returns CDR1 MDHEN and CDR2 SYDVKM. Trimming removed 4 bases from V and 0 bases from J, with 9 bases in between. The CDR3 runs to 14 residues. The DNA for the CDR3 is TGTGCCAGCAGTTCCCACATCGACCAAGAGACCCAGTACTTC. Translated: CASSSHIDQETQYF.

This chain connects TRBV30 to TRBJ2-7; 9 bases align to TRBD2. The CDR3 has 13 amino acids. V shed 7 bases, J shed 3 bases, and the junction held 7 bases outside the gene matches. Germline V gene lookup returns CDR1 GTSNPN and CDR2 SVGIG (reference sequence). The CDR3 nucleotides read TGTGCCTACGCGGGGGGGCTATTCTACGAGCAGTACTTC. Translating gives CAYAGGLFYEQYF.

This rearrangement joins TRBV19 to TRBJ1-5; TRBD1 might be the D (5 bases). The germline CDR1 and CDR2 sequences are LNHDA and SQIVND (reference sequence). V lost 5 bases to trimming and J lost 1 base, with 15 bases between them. The CDR3 spans 16 residues. CDR3 DNA: TGTGCCAGTAGTCCCCGTGGGGGTGAGAGCAATCAGCCCCAGCATTTT. Translated: CASSPRGGESNQPQHF.

The chain carries TRBV28 and TRBJ1-3; D is ambiguous. CDR3 length: 13 amino acids. Germline-derived CDR1 and CDR2 are MDHEN and SYDVKM. V was pared by 8 bases and J by 2 bases, with 10 bases between. The CDR3 loop is CASPSRTGNTIYF. The CDR3 bases are TGTGCCAGCCCGAGTCGGACTGGAAACACCATATATTTT.

The genes are TRBV28 and TRBJ1-1; TRBD1 is a possible D gene (5 bases). The CDR3 has 13 amino acids. Trimming shortened V by 7 bases and J by 10 bases, and 19 bases separated the two germline ends. Germline lookup yields CDR1 MDHEN and CDR2 SYDVKM. CDR3 DNA: TGTGCCAGCAAATCTTTTGGGGGGGTTAGAGCTTTCTTT. It is translated as CASKSFGGVRAFF.

The chain joins TRBV6-5 to TRBJ1-3; D gene uncertain. The CDR3 has 15 amino acids. V lost 4 bases and J lost 0, with 10 bases in between. CDR1 and CDR2 (germline): MNHEY, SVGAGI. The CDR3 sequence: CASSSSGLSGNTIYF. In nucleotides, the CDR3 is TGTGCCAGCAGTTCCTCGGGTCTCTCTGGAAACACCATATATTTT.